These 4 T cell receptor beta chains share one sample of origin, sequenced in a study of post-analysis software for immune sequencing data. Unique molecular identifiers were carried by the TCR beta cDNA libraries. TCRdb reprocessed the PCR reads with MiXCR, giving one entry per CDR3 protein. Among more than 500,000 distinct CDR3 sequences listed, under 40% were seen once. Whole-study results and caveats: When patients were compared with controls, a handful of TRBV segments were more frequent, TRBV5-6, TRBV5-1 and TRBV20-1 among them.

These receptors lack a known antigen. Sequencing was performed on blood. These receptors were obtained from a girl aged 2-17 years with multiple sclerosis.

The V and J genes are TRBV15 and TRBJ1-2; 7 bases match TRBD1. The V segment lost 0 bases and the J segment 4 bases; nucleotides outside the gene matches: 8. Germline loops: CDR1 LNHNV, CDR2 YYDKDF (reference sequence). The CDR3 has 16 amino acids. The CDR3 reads CATSRDLQGEGYGYTF. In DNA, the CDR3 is TGTGCCACCAGCAGAGATCTGCAGGGGGAGGGCTATGGCTACACCTTC.

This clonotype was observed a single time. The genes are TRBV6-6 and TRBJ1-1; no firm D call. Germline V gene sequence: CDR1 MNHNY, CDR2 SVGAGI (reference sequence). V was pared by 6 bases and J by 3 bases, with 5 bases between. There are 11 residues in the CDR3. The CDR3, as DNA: TGTGCCAGCAGAACCGACACTGAAGCTTTCTTT. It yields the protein CASRTDTEAFF.

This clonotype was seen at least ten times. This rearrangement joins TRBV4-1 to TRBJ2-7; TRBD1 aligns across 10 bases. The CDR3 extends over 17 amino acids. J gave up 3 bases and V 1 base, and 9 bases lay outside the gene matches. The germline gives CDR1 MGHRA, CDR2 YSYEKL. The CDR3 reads CASSQALGGQGVYEQYF. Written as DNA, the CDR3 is TGCGCCAGCAGCCAAGCCCTAGGTGGACAGGGGGTCTACGAGCAGTACTTC.

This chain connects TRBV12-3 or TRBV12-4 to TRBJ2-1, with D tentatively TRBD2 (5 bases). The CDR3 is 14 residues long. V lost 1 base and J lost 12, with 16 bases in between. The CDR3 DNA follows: TGTGCCAGCAGTTTAGATGTAGGAGGAGGCAGGCAGTTCTTC. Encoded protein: CASSLDVGGGRQFF.